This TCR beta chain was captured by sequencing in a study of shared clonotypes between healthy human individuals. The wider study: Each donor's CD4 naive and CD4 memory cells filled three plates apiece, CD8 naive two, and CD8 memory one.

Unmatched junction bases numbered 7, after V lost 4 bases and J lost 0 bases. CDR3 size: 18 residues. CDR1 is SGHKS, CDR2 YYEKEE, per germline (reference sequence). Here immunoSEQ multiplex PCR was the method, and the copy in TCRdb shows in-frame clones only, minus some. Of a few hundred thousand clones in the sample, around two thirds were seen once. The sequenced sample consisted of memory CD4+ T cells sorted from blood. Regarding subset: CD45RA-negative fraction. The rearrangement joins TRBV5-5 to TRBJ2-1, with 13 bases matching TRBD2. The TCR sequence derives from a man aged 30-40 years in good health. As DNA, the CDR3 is TGTGCCAGCAGCGCGGGACTAGCGGGACCGAACTCCTACAATGAGCAGTTCTTC. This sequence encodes CASSAGLAGPNSYNEQFF.